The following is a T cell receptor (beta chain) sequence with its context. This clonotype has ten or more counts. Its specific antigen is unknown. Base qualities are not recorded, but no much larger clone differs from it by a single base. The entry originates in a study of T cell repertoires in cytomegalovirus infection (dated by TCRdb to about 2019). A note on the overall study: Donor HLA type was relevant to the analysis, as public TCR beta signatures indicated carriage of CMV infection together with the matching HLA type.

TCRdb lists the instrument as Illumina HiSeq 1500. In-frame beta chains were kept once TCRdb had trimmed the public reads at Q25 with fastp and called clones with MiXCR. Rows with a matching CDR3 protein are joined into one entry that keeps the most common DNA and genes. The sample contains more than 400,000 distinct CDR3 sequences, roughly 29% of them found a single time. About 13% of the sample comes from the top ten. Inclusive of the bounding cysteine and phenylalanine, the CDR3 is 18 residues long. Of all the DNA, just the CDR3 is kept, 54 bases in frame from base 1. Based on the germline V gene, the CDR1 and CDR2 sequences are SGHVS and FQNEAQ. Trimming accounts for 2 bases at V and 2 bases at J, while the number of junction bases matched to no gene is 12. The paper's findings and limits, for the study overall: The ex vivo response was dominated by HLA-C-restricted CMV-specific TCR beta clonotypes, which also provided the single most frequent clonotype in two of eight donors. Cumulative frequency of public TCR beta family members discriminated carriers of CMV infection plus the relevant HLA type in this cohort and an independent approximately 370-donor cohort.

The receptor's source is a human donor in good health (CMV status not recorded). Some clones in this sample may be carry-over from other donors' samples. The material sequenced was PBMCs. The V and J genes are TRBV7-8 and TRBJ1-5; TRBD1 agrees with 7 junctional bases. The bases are TGTGCCAGCAGCTTATACCCCCCAACCGACAGGGGCAATCAGCCCCAGCATTTT. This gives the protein CASSLYPPTDRGNQPQHF.